These T cell receptor beta chains were read from a single sample in a study of radiation and T cells in renal cell carcinoma. Method: immunoSEQ multiplex PCR; TCRdb's copy keeps in-frame clones and lacks some. The data contain approximately 170,000 clones, 88% of them singletons. The sequences come from blood, collected from a patient whose treatment included radiotherapy and nephrectomy. These receptors all come from a woman between 45 and 60 years old with renal cell carcinoma. CDR3s include the opening cysteine and the closing phenylalanine or tryptophan. The D gene is left open where the match is weak. Where a row states a size, it is once, few, many or the class of an expanded clone; other rows omit it.

j_call | d_call | clone_size | v_call | cdr3_aa | cdr3_nt
TRBJ2-1 | - | - | TRBV2 | CASSGTARVNEQFF | TGTGCCAGCAGTGGGACAGCAAGGGTTAATGAGCAGTTCTTC
TRBJ2-1 | TRBD1 | - | TRBV18 | CASSPRQGDEQFF | TGTGCCAGCTCACCCCGACAGGGTGATGAGCAGTTCTTC
TRBJ2-1 | TRBD2 | few | TRBV7-9 | CASSFQRDYRYSYNEQFF | TGTGCCAGCAGCTTTCAACGGGACTACCGATACTCCTACAATGAGCAGTTCTTC
TRBJ2-3 | - | - | TRBV18 | CASSLRDAQYF | TGTGCCAGCTCACTCCGGGACGCGCAGTATTTT
TRBJ2-2 | - | - | TRBV9 | CASSVVLGSGGELFF | TGTGCCAGCAGCGTAGTTTTAGGGTCTGGCGGGGAGCTGTTTTTT
TRBJ2-2 | TRBD1 | once | TRBV6-5 | CASSYRQGNTGELFF | TGTGCCAGCAGTTACCGACAGGGAAACACCGGGGAGCTGTTTTTT
TRBJ2-5 | - | - | TRBV7-8 | CASSLRDTQETQYF | TGTGCCAGCAGCTTGCGGGACACACAAGAGACCCAGTACTTC
TRBJ1-2 | - | - | TRBV9 | CASSVGSRSRGYTF | TGTGCCAGCAGCGTCGGGAGTCGAAGTAGGGGCTACACCTTC
TRBJ2-5 | - | - | TRBV6-1 | CASSEGVARLQETQYF | TGTGCCAGCAGTGAAGGGGTTGCCAGACTCCAAGAGACCCAGTACTTC
TRBJ2-2 | - | - | TRBV5-1 | CASSKGHTTGELFF | TGCGCCAGCAGCAAGGGACATACCACCGGGGAGCTGTTTTTT
TRBJ1-2 | - | once | TRBV2 | CASSARTLEYGYTF | TGTGCCAGCAGTGCCCGGACGCTGGAATATGGCTACACCTTC
TRBJ2-3 | - | - | TRBV5-1 | CASSFIGRGSTDTQYF | TGCGCCAGCAGCTTTATTGGCAGGGGAAGCACAGATACGCAGTATTTT
TRBJ2-1 | TRBD2 | - | TRBV6-5 | CASSAGTSGSNEQFF | TGTGCCAGCAGTGCCGGGACTAGCGGAAGCAATGAGCAGTTCTTC
TRBJ2-3 | - | - | TRBV7-9 | CASSSYSSTDTQYF | TGTGCCAGCAGCTCATACAGCAGCACAGATACGCAGTATTTT
TRBJ1-1 | - | once | TRBV6-5 | CASSSPRFKEAFF | TGTGCCAGCAGTTCTCCCCGGTTTAAGGAAGCTTTCTTT
TRBJ1-6 | - | - | TRBV30 | CAWSVRLNSPLHF | TGTGCCTGGAGTGTACGGCTGAATTCACCCCTCCACTTT
TRBJ1-4 | - | - | TRBV4-2 | CASSQNGGAGEKLFF | TGTGCCAGCAGCCAAAACGGAGGGGCTGGGGAAAAACTGTTTTTT
TRBJ2-5 | - | few | TRBV18 | CASSPGLKETQYF | TGTGCCAGCTCACCCGGACTTAAAGAGACCCAGTACTTC
TRBJ1-2 | - | - | TRBV9 | CASSASGSYGYTF | TGTGCCAGCAGCGCCTCAGGGTCTTATGGCTACACCTTC
TRBJ1-1 | - | - | TRBV7-9 | CASSNYDTEAFF | TGTGCCAGCAGCAATTACGACACTGAAGCTTTCTTT
TRBJ2-2 | - | - | TRBV9 | CASSGTTLETGELFF | TGTGCCAGCAGCGGAACAACCTTAGAGACCGGGGAGCTGTTTTTT
TRBJ1-5 | - | - | TRBV6-1 | CASIKTFNQPQHF | TGTGCCAGCATTAAGACATTCAATCAGCCCCAGCATTTT
TRBJ2-7 | - | - | TRBV7-9 | CASSLGLTGRLDEQYF | TGTGCCAGCAGCTTAGGCTTAACAGGGCGTCTGGATGAGCAGTACTTC
TRBJ1-2 | - | few | TRBV7-2 | CASSLSYGYTF | TGTGCCAGCAGCTTAAGCTATGGCTACACCTTC
TRBJ2-7 | TRBD1 | - | TRBV5-1 | CASSLSGTGPREQYF | TGCGCCAGCAGCCTATCCGGGACAGGGCCGCGGGAGCAGTACTTC
TRBJ2-5 | - | - | TRBV5-5 | CASSPRAGEETQYF | TGTGCCAGCAGCCCTCGGGCAGGGGAAGAGACCCAGTACTTC
TRBJ1-3 | - | - | TRBV7-2 | CASSHDSSGNTIYF | TGTGCCAGCAGCCACGACAGCTCTGGAAACACCATATATTTT
TRBJ2-3 | - | - | TRBV11-3 | CASSLEGSVSTDTQYF | TGTGCCAGCAGCTTAGAGGGAAGCGTTAGCACAGATACGCAGTATTTT
TRBJ1-6 | - | - | TRBV4-1 | CASSPIRSANSPLHF | TGCGCCAGCAGCCCAATAAGGAGCGCCAATTCACCCCTCCACTTT
TRBJ2-2 | - | - | TRBV7-9 | CASSPGTNTGELFF | TGTGCCAGCAGCCCGGGGACAAACACCGGGGAGCTGTTTTTT
TRBJ1-4 | - | once | TRBV6-1 | CASSGFLGIQARNEKLFF | TGTGCCAGCAGTGGCTTTCTCGGGATTCAGGCAAGAAATGAAAAACTGTTTTTT
TRBJ2-7 | TRBD1 | - | TRBV6-5 | CASSYEQGAWYEQYF | TGTGCCAGCAGTTACGAACAGGGGGCTTGGTACGAGCAGTACTTC
TRBJ1-3 | TRBD1 | few | TRBV25-1 | CASSAIDRAGNTIYF | TGTGCCAGCAGTGCAATAGACAGGGCTGGAAACACCATATATTTT
TRBJ2-1 | TRBD1 | - | TRBV7-2 | CASSLGQTIPYNEQFF | TGTGCCAGCAGCTTGGGACAGACGATTCCCTACAATGAGCAGTTCTTC
TRBJ1-2 | TRBD1 | - | TRBV13 | CASSLRDRGLYGYTF | TGTGCCAGCAGTCTCCGGGACAGGGGGCTTTATGGCTACACCTTC
TRBJ1-4 | - | - | TRBV9 | CASSVESRSTNEKLFF | TGTGCCAGCAGCGTAGAAAGCCGTTCAACTAATGAAAAACTGTTTTTT
TRBJ2-3 | TRBD1 | - | TRBV6-5 | CASRGQGLVTDTQYF | TGTGCCAGCAGAGGACAGGGGTTAGTTACAGATACGCAGTATTTT
TRBJ2-3 | - | once | TRBV7-9 | CASSSGPTATQYF | TGTGCCAGCAGCTCGGGACCAACCGCTACGCAGTATTTT
TRBJ2-1 | TRBD2 | - | TRBV9 | CASSVTSGYNEQFF | TGTGCCAGCAGCGTGACTAGCGGGTACAATGAGCAGTTCTTC
TRBJ2-1 | TRBD2 | - | TRBV5-1 | CASSVGLAEYNEQFF | TGCGCCAGCAGCGTGGGACTAGCGGAATACAATGAGCAGTTCTTC
TRBJ1-5 | TRBD1 | - | TRBV7-9 | CASSLTGGGSNQPQHF | TGTGCCAGCAGCCTGACAGGGGGCGGGAGCAATCAGCCCCAGCATTTT
TRBJ1-4 | - | few | TRBV19 | CASSMADATNEKLFF | TGTGCCAGTAGCATGGCAGATGCAACTAATGAAAAACTGTTTTTT
TRBJ2-1 | TRBD2 | - | TRBV2 | CASSWTSFYNEQFF | TGTGCCAGCAGTTGGACTAGCTTTTACAATGAGCAGTTCTTC
TRBJ1-6 | TRBD1 | - | TRBV11-2 | CASSSGQGSLSPLHF | TGTGCCAGCAGCTCGGGACAGGGGAGCCTTTCACCCCTCCACTTT
TRBJ1-3 | - | - | TRBV2 | CASAGAYSGNTIYF | TGTGCCAGTGCAGGGGCCTACTCTGGAAACACCATATATTTT
TRBJ1-4 | TRBD1 | - | TRBV7-2 | CASSVSQGGSEKLFF | TGTGCCAGCAGCGTATCACAGGGGGGAAGTGAAAAACTGTTTTTT
TRBJ2-5 | - | - | TRBV6-1 | CASNLLVGETQYF | TGTGCCAGCAATCTTCTAGTGGGGGAGACCCAGTACTTC
TRBJ1-4 | - | - | TRBV5-8 | CASSLGDGPLNEKLFF | TGTGCCAGCAGCTTGGGGGACGGACCACTTAATGAAAAACTGTTTTTT
TRBJ2-1 | TRBD2 | - | TRBV7-8 | CASSNLPGLASGTPFF | TGTGCCAGCAGCAACCTCCCGGGACTAGCGAGCGGCACCCCGTTCTTC
TRBJ2-1 | TRBD2 | - | TRBV7-2 | CASSLSASGGFSYNEQFF | TGTGCCAGCAGCTTATCGGCTAGCGGGGGTTTCTCCTACAATGAGCAGTTCTTC
TRBJ1-1 | - | once | TRBV10-3 | CAISELGKNTEAFF | TGTGCCATCAGTGAGTTGGGAAAGAACACTGAAGCTTTCTTT
TRBJ1-5 | - | few | TRBV6-5 | CASSYAGPTHQPQHF | TGTGCCAGCAGTTACGCAGGCCCGACCCACCAGCCCCAGCATTTT
TRBJ1-4 | - | few | TRBV9 | CASSPRDHNEKLFF | TGTGCCAGCAGCCCCCGGGATCACAATGAAAAACTGTTTTTT
TRBJ1-2 | - | - | TRBV9 | CASSPGGGLKTNYGYTF | TGTGCCAGCAGCCCCGGGGGGGGGTTGAAAACCAACTATGGCTACACCTTC
TRBJ2-5 | - | - | TRBV9 | CASSVGPGGAQETQYF | TGTGCCAGCAGCGTAGGGCCGGGTGGGGCACAAGAGACCCAGTACTTC
TRBJ2-3 | TRBD2 | - | TRBV7-8 | CASSRRTGTSGGAGDTQYF | TGTGCCAGCAGCCGACGAACCGGGACTAGCGGGGGGGCCGGTGATACGCAGTATTTT
TRBJ1-4 | - | - | TRBV7-9 | CASSSTSAITEKLFF | TGTGCCAGCAGCTCTACAAGCGCTATAACTGAAAAACTGTTTTTT
TRBJ2-7 | - | few | TRBV19 | CASSIGLAREQYF | TGTGCCAGTAGTATAGGGCTAGCGAGGGAGCAGTACTTC
TRBJ2-5 | - | once | TRBV19 | CASSTGGETQYF | TGTGCCAGTAGTACCGGGGGCGAGACCCAGTACTTC